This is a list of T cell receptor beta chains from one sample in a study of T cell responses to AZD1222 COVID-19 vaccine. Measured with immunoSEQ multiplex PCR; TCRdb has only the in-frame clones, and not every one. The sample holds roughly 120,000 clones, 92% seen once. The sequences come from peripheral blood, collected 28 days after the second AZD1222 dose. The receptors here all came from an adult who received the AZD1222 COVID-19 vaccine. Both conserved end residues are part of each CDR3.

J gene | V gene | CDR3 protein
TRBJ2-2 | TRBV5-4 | CASSGGASRDTGELFF
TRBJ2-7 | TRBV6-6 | CASSFLSVAYEQYF
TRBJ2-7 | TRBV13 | CASSIRAYEQYF
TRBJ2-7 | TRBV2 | CATRGGRTAYEQYF
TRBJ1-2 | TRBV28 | CASSSPDRVYGYTF
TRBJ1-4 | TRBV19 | CASSIARDEKLFF
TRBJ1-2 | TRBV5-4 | CASSSATGGLLRGYTF
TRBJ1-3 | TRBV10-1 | CASAGTGTGNTIYF
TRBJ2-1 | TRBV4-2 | CASSRGGGAPYNEQFF
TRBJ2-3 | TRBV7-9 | CASSSTLAGGRDTQYF
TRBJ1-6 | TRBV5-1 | CASSLRPGTNSPLHF
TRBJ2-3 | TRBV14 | CASSQIGRGETDTQYF
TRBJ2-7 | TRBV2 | CASRRDDLSSYEQYF
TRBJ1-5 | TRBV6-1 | CASSDQGVVGNQPQHF
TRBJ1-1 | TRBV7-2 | CASSFDRRNTEAFF
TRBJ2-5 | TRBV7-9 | CASSPDSKETQYF
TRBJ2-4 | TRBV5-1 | CASIGMAGEVKAKNIQYF
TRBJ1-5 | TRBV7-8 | CASSLTPGGRGDQPQHF
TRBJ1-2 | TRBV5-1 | CASSLDGGIDGYTF
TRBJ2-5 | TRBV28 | CASGRRGATETQYF
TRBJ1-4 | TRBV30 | CAWRGPGTGPNEKLFF
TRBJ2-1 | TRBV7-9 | CASSLRGRDEQFF
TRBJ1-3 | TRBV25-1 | CASSHTGLGNTIYF
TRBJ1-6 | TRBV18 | CASSPRNSPLHF
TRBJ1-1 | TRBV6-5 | CASRQGAGTEAFF
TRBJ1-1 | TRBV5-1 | CASSSAGADFTEAFF